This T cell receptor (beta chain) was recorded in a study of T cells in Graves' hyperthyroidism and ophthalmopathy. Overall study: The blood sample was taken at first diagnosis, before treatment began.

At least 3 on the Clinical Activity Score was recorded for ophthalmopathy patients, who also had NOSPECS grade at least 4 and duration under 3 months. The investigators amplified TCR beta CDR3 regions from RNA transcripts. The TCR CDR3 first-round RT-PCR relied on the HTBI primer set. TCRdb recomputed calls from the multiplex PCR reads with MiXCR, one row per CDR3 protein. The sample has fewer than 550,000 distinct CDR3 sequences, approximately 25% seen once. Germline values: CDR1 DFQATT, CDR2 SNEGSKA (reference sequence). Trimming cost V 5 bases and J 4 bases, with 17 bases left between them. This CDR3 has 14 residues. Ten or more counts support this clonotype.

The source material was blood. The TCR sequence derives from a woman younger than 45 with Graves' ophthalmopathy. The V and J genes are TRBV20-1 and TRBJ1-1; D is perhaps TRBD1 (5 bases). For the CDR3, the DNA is TGCAGTGCTGGGGGAGGGTCATGGGGCACTGAAGCTTTCTTT. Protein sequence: CSAGGGSWGTEAFF.